Listed below are T cell receptor beta chains from one sample, sequenced in a study of cytotoxic CD8 clonotypes in ibrutinib-treated CLL. The protocol was immunoSEQ multiplex PCR, while the TCRdb copy is restricted to in-frame clones and leaves out a portion. The sample lists about 92,000 clones; roughly 80% were seen once. The starting material was PBMCs, obtained after 24 months of ibrutinib treatment. Receptors originate from a human donor with chronic lymphocytic leukemia. Each CDR3 is given with its conserved first and last residue. Each record gives: D gene, J gene, V gene, clone size, CDR3 protein, CDR3 DNA. D genes are given only for firm matches. Size values are once, few and many counts, or a class for expanded clones, and some rows have none.

D gene: NA; J gene: TRBJ1-4; V gene: TRBV7-9; clone size: few; CDR3 protein: CASSLGTVDEKLFF; CDR3 DNA: TGTGCCAGCAGCTTAGGGACAGTGGATGAAAAACTGTTTTTT
D gene: NA; J gene: TRBJ1-4; V gene: TRBV9; clone size: NA; CDR3 protein: CASSAGFGREKLFF; CDR3 DNA: TGTGCCAGCAGCGCGGGATTTGGAAGGGAAAAACTGTTTTTT
D gene: NA; J gene: TRBJ1-1; V gene: TRBV28; clone size: few; CDR3 protein: CASTPTFGITEAFF; CDR3 DNA: TGTGCCAGCACCCCCACATTTGGGATCACTGAAGCTTTCTTT
D gene: NA; J gene: TRBJ1-5; V gene: TRBV29-1; clone size: NA; CDR3 protein: CSVALGNNQPQHF; CDR3 DNA: TGCAGCGTTGCCCTGGGGAACAATCAGCCCCAGCATTTT
D gene: NA; J gene: TRBJ1-4; V gene: TRBV28; clone size: NA; CDR3 protein: CASSLAARKGLFF; CDR3 DNA: TGTGCCAGCAGTTTAGCCGCGAGGAAAGGGCTGTTTTTT
D gene: NA; J gene: TRBJ1-3; V gene: TRBV5-1; clone size: NA; CDR3 protein: CASSLGTVGSGNTIYF; CDR3 DNA: TGCGCCAGCAGCTTGGGGACAGTTGGCTCTGGAAACACCATATATTTT
D gene: TRBD2; J gene: TRBJ2-1; V gene: TRBV6-5; clone size: NA; CDR3 protein: CASSRLAAITNEQFF; CDR3 DNA: TGTGCCAGCAGCCGCCTAGCGGCCATAACCAATGAGCAGTTCTTC
D gene: NA; J gene: TRBJ2-1; V gene: TRBV27; clone size: once; CDR3 protein: CASCTLNEQFF; CDR3 DNA: TGTGCCAGCTGCACCCTCAATGAGCAGTTCTTC
D gene: NA; J gene: TRBJ1-4; V gene: TRBV6-5; clone size: NA; CDR3 protein: CASSAGTLGGEKLFF; CDR3 DNA: TGTGCCAGCAGTGCGGGGACACTTGGTGGAGAAAAACTGTTTTTT
D gene: TRBD1; J gene: TRBJ1-1; V gene: TRBV28; clone size: few; CDR3 protein: CASNRGGTEAFF; CDR3 DNA: TGTGCCAGTAACAGGGGTGGCACTGAAGCTTTCTTT
D gene: TRBD2; J gene: TRBJ2-3; V gene: TRBV9; clone size: NA; CDR3 protein: CASNPTGTSGSNSDTQYF; CDR3 DNA: TGTGCCAGCAACCCCACCGGGACTAGCGGGAGCAACAGTGATACGCAGTATTTT
D gene: NA; J gene: TRBJ2-1; V gene: TRBV29-1; clone size: NA; CDR3 protein: CSVDQDRARGRGEQFF; CDR3 DNA: TGCAGCGTTGACCAGGACAGGGCTCGAGGGAGGGGTGAGCAGTTCTTC
D gene: TRBD2; J gene: TRBJ2-3; V gene: TRBV5-1; clone size: NA; CDR3 protein: CASRAGGQRDTQYF; CDR3 DNA: TGCGCCAGCAGAGCGGGAGGACAAAGGGATACGCAGTATTTT
D gene: NA; J gene: TRBJ1-1; V gene: TRBV4-2; clone size: NA; CDR3 protein: CASSQVGREETEAFF; CDR3 DNA: TGTGCCAGCAGCCAAGTCGGCAGGGAGGAAACTGAAGCTTTCTTT
D gene: TRBD2; J gene: TRBJ2-1; V gene: TRBV19; clone size: NA; CDR3 protein: CASSKSGNYNEQFF; CDR3 DNA: TGTGCCAGTAGTAAGAGCGGGAACTACAATGAGCAGTTCTTC
D gene: NA; J gene: TRBJ2-7; V gene: TRBV14; clone size: few; CDR3 protein: CASSLTFSEQYF; CDR3 DNA: TGTGCCAGCAGCCTGACCTTTTCCGAGCAGTACTTC
D gene: TRBD1; J gene: TRBJ1-4; V gene: TRBV5-6; clone size: NA; CDR3 protein: CASSLRGRANEKLFF; CDR3 DNA: TGTGCCAGCAGCCTCAGGGGGAGAGCTAATGAAAAACTGTTTTTT
D gene: NA; J gene: TRBJ2-6; V gene: TRBV9; clone size: NA; CDR3 protein: CASSVSMSGANVLTF; CDR3 DNA: TGTGCCAGCAGCGTATCAATGTCTGGGGCCAACGTCCTGACTTTC
D gene: NA; J gene: TRBJ2-3; V gene: TRBV9; clone size: NA; CDR3 protein: CASSINDRTDTQYF; CDR3 DNA: TGTGCCAGCAGCATCAATGACAGGACGGATACGCAGTATTTT
D gene: TRBD2; J gene: TRBJ2-7; V gene: TRBV5-4; clone size: NA; CDR3 protein: CASSRLAGGSYEQYF; CDR3 DNA: TGTGCCAGCAGCAGACTAGCGGGAGGGTCCTACGAGCAGTACTTC
D gene: TRBD1; J gene: TRBJ2-1; V gene: TRBV7-3; clone size: NA; CDR3 protein: CASSPRTGGDEQFF; CDR3 DNA: TGTGCCAGCAGCCCAAGGACAGGGGGCGATGAGCAGTTCTTC
D gene: NA; J gene: TRBJ2-7; V gene: TRBV20-1; clone size: once; CDR3 protein: CSADRSYEQYF; CDR3 DNA: TGCAGTGCCGACCGATCCTACGAGCAGTACTTC
D gene: NA; J gene: TRBJ2-7; V gene: TRBV7-2; clone size: NA; CDR3 protein: CASSLSLGGEQYF; CDR3 DNA: TGTGCCAGCAGCTTAAGCTTGGGCGGGGAGCAGTACTTC
D gene: NA; J gene: TRBJ1-5; V gene: TRBV5-5; clone size: NA; CDR3 protein: CASSLRPGGEQPQHF; CDR3 DNA: TGTGCCAGCAGCTTGCGCCCGGGCGGAGAACAGCCCCAGCATTTT
D gene: NA; J gene: TRBJ1-1; V gene: TRBV7-2; clone size: NA; CDR3 protein: CASSDTPAKPSRGTEAFF; CDR3 DNA: TGTGCCAGCAGCGACACCCCAGCGAAACCTAGTCGGGGAACTGAAGCTTTCTTT
D gene: NA; J gene: TRBJ2-7; V gene: TRBV5-1; clone size: once; CDR3 protein: CASSLGQVYEQYF; CDR3 DNA: TGCGCCAGCAGCTTGGGACAGGTCTACGAGCAGTACTTC
D gene: NA; J gene: TRBJ1-1; V gene: TRBV5-8; clone size: NA; CDR3 protein: CASSLTHLNTEAFF; CDR3 DNA: TGTGCCAGCAGCTTAACCCACTTGAACACTGAAGCTTTCTTT
D gene: NA; J gene: TRBJ2-7; V gene: TRBV6-6; clone size: NA; CDR3 protein: CASSGRGSSYEQYF; CDR3 DNA: TGTGCCAGCAGCGGGCGAGGAAGCTCCTACGAGCAGTACTTC
D gene: NA; J gene: TRBJ1-6; V gene: TRBV30; clone size: NA; CDR3 protein: CAWSVGVGYNSPLHF; CDR3 DNA: TGTGCCTGGAGTGTAGGGGTGGGGTATAATTCACCCCTCCACTTT
D gene: NA; J gene: TRBJ1-1; V gene: TRBV4-2; clone size: NA; CDR3 protein: CASSQEIMGHGRSKAFF; CDR3 DNA: TGTGCCAGCAGCCAAGAAATAATGGGACATGGGAGATCGAAAGCTTTCTTT
D gene: TRBD1; J gene: TRBJ2-7; V gene: TRBV10-1; clone size: once; CDR3 protein: CASTRPGQGWSGQYF; CDR3 DNA: TGCGCCAGCACTCGACCGGGACAGGGCTGGTCGGGGCAGTACTTC
D gene: NA; J gene: TRBJ1-2; V gene: TRBV5-1; clone size: NA; CDR3 protein: CASSASSTGYTF; CDR3 DNA: TGCGCCAGCAGCGCGAGCAGCACTGGCTACACCTTC
D gene: TRBD1; J gene: TRBJ1-2; V gene: TRBV19; clone size: NA; CDR3 protein: CASSSSGQGRANYGYTF; CDR3 DNA: TGTGCCAGTAGTTCGTCGGGACAGGGCCGAGCTAACTATGGCTACACCTTC
D gene: TRBD1; J gene: TRBJ2-7; V gene: TRBV7-2; clone size: NA; CDR3 protein: CASSLVGQGGEQYF; CDR3 DNA: TGTGCCAGCAGCTTAGTGGGACAGGGAGGCGAGCAGTACTTC
D gene: TRBD2; J gene: TRBJ2-7; V gene: TRBV27; clone size: NA; CDR3 protein: CASSLLGGSSYEQYF; CDR3 DNA: TGTGCCAGCAGTTTATTGGGCGGGAGCTCCTACGAGCAGTACTTC
D gene: TRBD1; J gene: TRBJ2-1; V gene: TRBV18; clone size: NA; CDR3 protein: CASSPPVNRGDNEQFF; CDR3 DNA: TGTGCCAGCTCACCACCAGTAAACAGGGGTGACAATGAGCAGTTCTTC